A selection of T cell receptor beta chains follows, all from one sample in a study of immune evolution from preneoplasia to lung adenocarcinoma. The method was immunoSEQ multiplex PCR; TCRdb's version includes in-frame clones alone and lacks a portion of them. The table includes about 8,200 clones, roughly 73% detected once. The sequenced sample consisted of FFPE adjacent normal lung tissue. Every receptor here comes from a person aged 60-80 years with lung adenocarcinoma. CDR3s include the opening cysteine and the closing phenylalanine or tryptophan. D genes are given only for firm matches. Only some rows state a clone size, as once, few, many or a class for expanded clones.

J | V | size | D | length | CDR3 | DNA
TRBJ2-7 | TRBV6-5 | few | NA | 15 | CASSVSGGWSYEQYF | TGTGCCAGCAGTGTTAGTGGGGGCTGGTCGTACGAGCAGTACTTC
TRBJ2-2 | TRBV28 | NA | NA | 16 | CASSFLSKGVIGELFF | TGTGCCAGCAGTTTCCTTTCGAAGGGGGTAATCGGGGAGCTGTTTTTT
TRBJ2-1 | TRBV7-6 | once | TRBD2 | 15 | CASSLGAGGNNEQFF | TGTGCCAGCAGCTTAGGAGCGGGGGGAAACAATGAGCAGTTCTTC
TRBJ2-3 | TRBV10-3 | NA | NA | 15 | CAISDPSKLSDTQYF | TGTGCCATCAGTGACCCTAGCAAGTTGTCAGATACGCAGTATTTT
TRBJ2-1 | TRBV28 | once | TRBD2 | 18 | CASSLGRLGLAGGSEQFF | TGTGCCAGCAGTTTAGGGCGGCTTGGACTAGCGGGAGGTAGTGAGCAGTTCTTC
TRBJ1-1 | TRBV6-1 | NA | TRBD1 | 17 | CASSEVRQGQLNTEAFF | TGTGCCAGCAGTGAAGTCCGACAGGGCCAACTTAACACTGAAGCTTTCTTT
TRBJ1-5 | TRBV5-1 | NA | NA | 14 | CASSLGGLDQPQHF | TGCGCCAGCAGCTTGGGGGGGCTCGATCAGCCCCAGCATTTT
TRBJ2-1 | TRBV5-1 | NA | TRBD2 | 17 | CASSRGGGRSSYNEQFF | TGCGCCAGCAGCCGGGGCGGGGGGAGGAGCTCCTACAATGAGCAGTTCTTC
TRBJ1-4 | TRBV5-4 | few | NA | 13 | CASSTSPNEKLFF | TGTGCCAGCAGTACGAGCCCTAATGAAAAACTGTTTTTT
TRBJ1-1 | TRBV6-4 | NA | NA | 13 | CASSDSENTEAFF | TGTGCCAGCAGTGACTCAGAGAACACTGAAGCTTTCTTT
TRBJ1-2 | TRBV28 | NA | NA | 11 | CASSRTEGYTF | TGTGCCAGCAGTCGGACGGAGGGCTACACCTTC
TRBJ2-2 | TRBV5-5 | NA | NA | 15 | CASSLGHVNTGELFF | TGTGCCAGCAGCCTAGGACACGTAAACACCGGGGAGCTGTTTTTT
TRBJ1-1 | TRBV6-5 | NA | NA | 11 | CASQSRNEAFF | TGTGCCAGCCAGTCCAGGAATGAAGCTTTCTTT
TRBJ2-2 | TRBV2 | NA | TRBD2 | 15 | CASNLRTSGTGELFF | TGTGCCAGCAACCTTCGGACTAGCGGGACCGGGGAGCTGTTTTTT
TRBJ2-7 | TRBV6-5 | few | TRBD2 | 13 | CASRLAENYEQYF | TGTGCCAGCAGACTAGCGGAGAACTACGAGCAGTACTTC
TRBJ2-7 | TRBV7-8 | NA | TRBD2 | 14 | CASSLLAGAYEQYF | TGTGCCAGCAGCCTACTAGCGGGGGCCTACGAGCAGTACTTC
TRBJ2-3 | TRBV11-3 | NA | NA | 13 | CASSLGPSATQYF | TGTGCCAGCAGCTTGGGCCCCTCAGCTACGCAGTATTTT
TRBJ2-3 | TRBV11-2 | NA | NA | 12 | CASSQATDTQYF | TGTGCCAGCAGCCAGGCGACAGATACGCAGTATTTT
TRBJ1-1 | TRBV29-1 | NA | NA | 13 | CSVLGPLRNEAFF | TGCAGCGTTCTAGGTCCCCTCCGAAATGAAGCTTTCTTT
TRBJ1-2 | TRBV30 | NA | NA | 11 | CACVGVYGYTF | TGTGCCTGCGTCGGGGTCTATGGCTACACCTTC
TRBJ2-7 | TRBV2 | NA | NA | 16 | CASSEGPWSLGEEQYF | TGTGCCAGCAGTGAAGGTCCTTGGAGCCTAGGGGAGGAGCAGTACTTC
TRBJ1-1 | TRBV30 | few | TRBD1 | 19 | CAWFYRDRDGKTENTEAFF | TGTGCCTGGTTTTACCGGGACAGGGACGGGAAGACGGAGAACACTGAAGCTTTCTTT
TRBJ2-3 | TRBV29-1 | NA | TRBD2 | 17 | CSVERTSGSGGTDTQYF | TGCAGCGTTGAAAGGACTAGCGGGAGTGGTGGCACAGATACGCAGTATTTT
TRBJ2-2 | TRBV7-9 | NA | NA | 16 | CASSLASAGPTGELFF | TGTGCCAGCAGCTTAGCGTCAGCAGGGCCCACCGGGGAGCTGTTTTTT
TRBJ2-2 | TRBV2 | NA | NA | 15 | CASSPFAVNTGELFF | TGTGCCAGCAGCCCCTTTGCGGTGAACACCGGGGAGCTGTTTTTT
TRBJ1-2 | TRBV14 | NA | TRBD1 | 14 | CASSRGQGGSGYTF | TGTGCCAGCAGCCGGGGACAGGGGGGCAGTGGCTACACCTTC
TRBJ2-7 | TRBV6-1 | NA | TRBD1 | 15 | CASSEGTGDTYEQYF | TGTGCCAGCAGTGAAGGGACAGGGGATACCTACGAGCAGTACTTC
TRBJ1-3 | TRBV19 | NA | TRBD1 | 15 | CASDDRVRGGNTIYF | TGTGCCAGCGACGACAGGGTCAGGGGAGGAAACACCATATATTTT
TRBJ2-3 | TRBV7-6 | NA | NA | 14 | CASSLEVGTDTQYF | TGTGCCAGCAGCTTAGAGGTGGGAACAGATACGCAGTATTTT
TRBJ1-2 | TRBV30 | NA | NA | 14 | CAWSSKGGGYGYTF | TGTGCCTGGAGTTCTAAAGGGGGGGGCTATGGCTACACCTTC
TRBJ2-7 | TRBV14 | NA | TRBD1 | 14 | CASSRSGTGVEQYF | TGTGCCAGCAGCCGATCCGGGACAGGTGTCGAGCAGTACTTC
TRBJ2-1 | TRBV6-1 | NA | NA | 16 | CASSGGLQGGDNEQFF | TGTGCCAGCAGTGGAGGCCTTCAGGGAGGTGACAATGAGCAGTTCTTC
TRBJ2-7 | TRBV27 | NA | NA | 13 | CASRLAYFYEQYF | TGTGCCAGCAGACTAGCCTATTTCTACGAGCAGTACTTC
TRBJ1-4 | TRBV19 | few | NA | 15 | CASSDTGATNEKLFF | TGTGCCAGTAGTGACACGGGGGCAACTAATGAAAAACTGTTTTTT
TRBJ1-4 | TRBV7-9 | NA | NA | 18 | CASSSMIPRGQTNEKLFF | TGTGCCAGCAGCAGCATGATCCCACGGGGGCAAACTAATGAAAAACTGTTTTTT
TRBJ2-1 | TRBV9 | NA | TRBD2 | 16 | CASSMGLAPSYNEQFF | TGTGCCAGCAGCATGGGACTAGCGCCATCCTACAATGAGCAGTTCTTC
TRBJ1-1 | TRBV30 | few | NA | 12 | CAWVRQNTEAFF | TGTGCCTGGGTTAGACAGAACACTGAAGCTTTCTTT
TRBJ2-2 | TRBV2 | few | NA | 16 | CASSQEGAANTGELFF | TGTGCCAGCAGCCAGGAGGGTGCCGCGAACACCGGGGAGCTGTTTTTT
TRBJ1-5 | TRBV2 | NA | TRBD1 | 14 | CASGQEYSNQPQHF | TGTGCCAGCGGACAGGAATATAGCAATCAGCCCCAGCATTTT
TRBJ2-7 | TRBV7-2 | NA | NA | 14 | CASSLVAGKYEQYF | TGTGCCAGCAGCTTAGTGGCGGGAAAGTACGAGCAGTACTTC
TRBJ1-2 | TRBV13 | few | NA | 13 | CASSLGQYRGYTF | TGTGCCAGCAGCTTAGGACAGTATCGCGGCTACACCTTC
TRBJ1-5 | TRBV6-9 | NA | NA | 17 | CAIMPGHHGEGNQPQHF | TGTGCCATCATGCCGGGACACCATGGGGAGGGCAATCAGCCCCAGCATTTT
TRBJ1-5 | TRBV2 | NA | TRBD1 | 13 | CASRGQGNQPQHF | TGTGCCAGCAGGGGACAGGGCAATCAGCCCCAGCATTTT
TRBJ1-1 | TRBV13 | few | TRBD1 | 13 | CASSTRQGATAFF | TGTGCCAGCAGCACCCGACAGGGTGCAACGGCTTTCTTT
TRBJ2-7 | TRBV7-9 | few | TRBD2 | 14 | CASHSGLEIYEQYF | TGTGCCAGCCATTCGGGACTAGAGATCTACGAGCAGTACTTC
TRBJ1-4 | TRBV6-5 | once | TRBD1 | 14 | CASSSTGVREKLFF | TGTGCCAGCAGTTCGACAGGGGTTCGGGAAAAACTGTTTTTT
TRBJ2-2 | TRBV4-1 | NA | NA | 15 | CASSTGLRSTGELFF | TGCGCCAGCAGCACCGGACTACGGAGTACCGGGGAGCTGTTTTTT
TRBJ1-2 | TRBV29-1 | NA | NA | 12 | CSSELANYGYTF | TGCAGCAGCGAGTTGGCTAACTATGGCTACACCTTC
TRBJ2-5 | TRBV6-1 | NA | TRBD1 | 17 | CASSERRLGTDQETQYF | TGTGCCAGCAGTGAGAGGAGGCTTGGGACAGATCAAGAGACCCAGTACTTC
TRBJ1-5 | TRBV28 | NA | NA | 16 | CASSQPPTVSVLPQHF | TGTGCCAGCAGCCAACCCCCGACAGTTTCTGTGTTGCCCCAGCATTTT
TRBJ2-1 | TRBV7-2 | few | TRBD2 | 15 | CASSLIGGAGHEQFF | TGTGCCAGCAGCTTGATCGGGGGGGCCGGCCATGAGCAGTTCTTC
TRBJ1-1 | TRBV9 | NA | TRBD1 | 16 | CASSGRRDRDFAEAFF | TGTGCCAGCAGCGGACGGAGGGACAGGGATTTCGCTGAAGCTTTCTTT